This note documents a single TCR beta chain sequence. As yet, its antigen is unknown. This sample was taken from a study of T cells in localized non-small cell lung cancer. General observations from the study: Sequencing involved a lone tumor region, leaving heterogeneity possible. A higher density of T cells in blood coincided with extended overall survival. There was higher T cell clonality in uninvolved adjacent lung than in tumor, and it was highest there. A median of approximately 50 of the top 100 tumor clones appeared in adjacent lung, which was paired and uninvolved.

Per the germline V gene, CDR1 is MDHEN and CDR2 is SYDVKM. The CDR3 covers 15 residues. Trimming left V 10 bases short and J 8 bases short, with 26 bases between. The table came from immunoSEQ multiplex PCR; TCRdb's copy has only in-frame clones and leaves some out. Of roughly 3,000 clones listed, about a fifth were seen once; the top ten hold 5.5%. Sequenced here: lung tumor tissue, sampled before any cancer treatment. This TCR was recovered from a female donor of 60 years or more with stage II lung adenocarcinoma. The chain carries TRBV28 and TRBJ1-2; a possible D gene is TRBD1 (5 bases). In DNA, the CDR3 is TGTGCCATCCTACCGGGACTTAAATCCTCAGGGGGCTACACCTTC. Residues: CAILPGLKSSGGYTF.